This entry lists 27 T cell receptor beta chains sequenced from one sample in a study of T cells expressing NK-cell markers. One entry per CDR3 protein, without DNA, is what TCRdb gives after re-calling the 5' RACE reads. The sample's table shows a few hundred thousand distinct CDR3 sequences. Sample: blood T cells: a sorted CD56 or NKG2C T cell subset, CD4+ or CD8+ T cells, or bulk PBMC T cells (not recorded which). These receptor sequences come from a man between 18 and 29 years old in good health.

The V gene is TRBV5-1, the J gene TRBJ2-1; the D call of TRBD2 rests on TCRdb alone, since no DNA is present to check it. From germline, CDR1 is SGHRS and CDR2 YFSETQ. The CDR3 spans 15 residues. The CDR3 sequence is CASSFFTSANNEQFF. Drawing the rest from reference TRBV5-1 and TRBJ2-1, the complete variable domain is KAGVTQTPRYLIKTRGQQVTLSCSPISGHRSVSWYQQTPGQGLQFLFEYFSETQRNKGNFPGRFSGRQFSNSRSEMNVSTLELGDSALYLCASSFFTSANNEQFFGPGTRLTVL.

CDR3 sequence reads: CASSPGTSGSTGELFF. This chain joins TRBV5-1 and TRBJ2-2; there is no DNA to check the TCRdb D call of TRBD2. Germline CDR1 and CDR2: SGHRS and YFSETQ. The CDR3 covers 16 residues.

J is TRBJ2-3 and V is TRBV5-1; without DNA, the TCRdb call of TRBD2 cannot be checked. The CDR3 spans 15 residues. Germline lookup yields CDR1 SGHRS and CDR2 YFSETQ. The CDR3 is CASTSGSLPGDTQYF.

The chain couples TRBV12-3 or TRBV12-4 to TRBJ2-6. The length of the CDR3 is 15 residues. CDR3 region: CASRLDSSGANVLTF.

The rearrangement uses TRBV18 and TRBJ2-7; TCRdb picks TRBD1, but there is no DNA to check that call. This CDR3 has 13 residues. Germline lookup yields CDR1 KGHSH and CDR2 LQKENI. The CDR3: CASSVQGAREQYF.

The genes are TRBV29-1 and TRBJ2-4. CDR3 length: 14 residues. Germline assignment: CDR1 SQVTM and CDR2 ANQGSEA. The CDR3 protein is CSVVSDLAKNIQYF. The variable domain in full, with the rest retrieved from reference TRBV29-1 and TRBJ2-4, is SAVISQKPSRDICQRGTSLTIQCQVDSQVTMMFWYRQQPGQSLTLIATANQGSEATYESGFVIDKFPISRPNLTFSTLTVSNMSPEDSSIYLCSVVSDLAKNIQYFGAGTRLSVL.

The rearrangement links TRBV24-1 to TRBJ1-4; TCRdb returns TRBD1, unconfirmable since there is no DNA. CDR1 and CDR2 (germline): KGHDR, SFDVKD. The CDR3 spans 16 residues. The CDR3 protein is CATSDRKQGGVEKLFF.

The chain is built from TRBV6-5 and TRBJ2-1; without DNA, the TCRdb call of TRBD2 cannot be checked. Germline V gene sequence: CDR1 MNHEY, CDR2 SVGAGI. The CDR3 is 16 residues long. CDR3 in amino acids: CASSPRAGLTDNEQFF.

The CDR3 spells CSAGRALLNEQFF. The chain couples TRBV20-1 to TRBJ2-1; the TRBD2 assignment by TCRdb is unverifiable without DNA. Germline V lookup: CDR1 DFQATT, CDR2 SNEGSKA (reference sequence). The CDR3 runs 13 residues.

V is TRBV5-1 and J is TRBJ2-1; with no DNA, the TCRdb D assignment of TRBD2 cannot be verified. This CDR3 contains 15 residues. CDR1 is SGHRS and CDR2 is YFSETQ in the germline V gene. CDR3: CASSFSSLADNEQFF.

The chain carries TRBV5-1 and TRBJ2-1; checking the TCRdb D call of TRBD1 is not possible without DNA. This CDR3 is built from 16 residues. Germline CDR1 is SGHRS and CDR2 is YFSETQ. The CDR3 protein is CASSLDEGAFNNEQFF.

This rearrangement joins TRBV30 to TRBJ2-7; TCRdb's D call, TRBD2, is unchecked because there is no DNA. The CDR3 is 14 residues long. Germline V gene sequence: CDR1 GTSNPN, CDR2 SVGIG (reference sequence). This CDR3 reads CAWTSGRAWYEQYF.

The chain employs TRBV6-1 and TRBJ2-5; as DNA is missing, the TRBD1 call by TCRdb cannot be tested. The CDR3 extends over 15 amino acids. CDR1 and CDR2 from the germline V gene are MNHNS and SASEGT. CDR3 protein: CASSVWTGRRSTQYF.

The CDR3 spells CASSLLRASSGANVLTF. The chain combines TRBV14 with TRBJ2-6; lacking DNA, the TRBD2 call made by TCRdb goes unchecked. Germline V CDR1 and CDR2: SGHDN, FVKESK. CDR3 length: 17 amino acids.

The chain carries TRBV7-2 and TRBJ2-1. The germline CDR1 and CDR2 sequences are SGHTA and FQGNSA. The CDR3 runs to 15 residues. The CDR3 protein is CASSLFPNSYNEQFF.

This chain joins TRBV5-1 and TRBJ1-4; the D gene TCRdb calls, TRBD1, cannot be checked with no DNA. CDR1 SGHRS and CDR2 YFSETQ come from the germline V gene. CDR3 length: 16 residues. CDR3 region: CASSLAGAAVNEKLFF.

This rearrangement joins TRBV3-1 to TRBJ2-3; TCRdb's assignment of TRBD2 cannot be checked, as there is no DNA. The length of the CDR3 is 19 residues. In germline, CDR1 is LGHDT, CDR2 YNNKEL (reference sequence). This chain's CDR3 is CASSQRTGTSGRTTNTQYF.

The rearrangement links TRBV9 to TRBJ2-1; the D call from TCRdb, TRBD2, cannot be confirmed without DNA. Looked up from germline, CDR1 is SGDLS and CDR2 is YYNGEE. The CDR3 covers 13 residues. CDR3 sequence reads: CASSVEEGRGQFF.

J is TRBJ2-1 and V is TRBV4-3. The CDR3 spans 16 residues. CDR1 LGHNA and CDR2 YSLEER come from the germline V gene. CDR3 sequence reads: CASSQDVGRAYNEQFF.

The rearrangement uses TRBV20-1 and TRBJ2-3; TCRdb reports TRBD1, a call that lacks DNA to check it against. This CDR3 comprises 15 residues. The germline CDR1 and CDR2 sequences are DFQATT and SNEGSKA (reference sequence). CDR3 in amino acids: CSAPREVTSTDTQYF.

The chain recombines TRBV5-1 with TRBJ2-1; TCRdb outputs TRBD1, but without DNA this stays unchecked. The CDR3 loop spans 15 amino acids. Per the germline V gene, CDR1 is SGHRS and CDR2 is YFSETQ. CDR3 loop: CASSLAGGGGDEQFF.

The CDR3 protein is CASSGPSSRVYEQYF. This chain connects TRBV9 to TRBJ2-7. The CDR3 runs to 15 residues. Germline CDR1 and CDR2: SGDLS and YYNGEE. The whole variable domain, filled in from reference TRBV9 and TRBJ2-7, reads DSGVTQTPKHLITATGQRVTLRCSPRSGDLSVYWYQQSLDQGLQFLIQYYNGEERAKGNILERFSAQQFPDLHSELNLSSLELGDSALYFCASSGPSSRVYEQYFGPGTRLTVT.

V and J are TRBV10-3 and TRBJ2-1; TCRdb selects TRBD1, and the lack of DNA leaves this call unchecked. CDR1 is ENHRY, CDR2 SYGVKD, per germline. The CDR3 has 13 amino acids. The CDR3 sequence: CAIRSDRANEQFF.

This chain joins TRBV12-3 or TRBV12-4 and TRBJ2-1; TCRdb's assignment of TRBD2 cannot be checked, as there is no DNA. The CDR3 is 15 residues long. CDR3 sequence reads: CASSWVTSGINEQFF.

The chain joins TRBV29-1 to TRBJ1-2; checking the TCRdb D call of TRBD1 is not possible without DNA. The germline V gene encodes CDR1 SQVTM and CDR2 ANQGSEA. This CDR3 is 14 amino acids long. The CDR3 reads CSAAGAGGNYGYTF.

The CDR3 spells CAFQLPGLYNEQFF. The rearrangement uses TRBV5-4 and TRBJ2-1; TCRdb's D call of TRBD2 is untestable without DNA. The germline CDR1 and CDR2 sequences are SGHNT and YYREEE (reference sequence). The CDR3 is 14 amino acids.

The chain joins TRBV7-2 to TRBJ2-7; TCRdb selects TRBD2, and the lack of DNA leaves this call unchecked. Germline CDR1 reads SGHTA; CDR2 reads FQGNSA. CDR3 length equals 19 residues. The chain's CDR3 is CASSLALGTSGSGSYEQYF. The entire variable domain, with the rest obtained from reference TRBV7-2 and TRBJ2-7, is as follows: GAGVSQSPSNKVTEKGKDVELRCDPISGHTALYWYRQSLGQGLEFLIYFQGNSAPDKSGLPSDRFSAERTGGSVSTLTIQRTQQEDSAVYLCASSLALGTSGSGSYEQYFGPGTRLTVT.